This TCR beta chain was retrieved from a study of cytomegalovirus exposure and HLA in healthy donors. Study-wide findings and caveats: Evidence from a later analysis indicated that most CMV-associated TCR beta chains looked HLA-restricted.

A word on this clone: Antigen specificity is unknown.

Primers: 60 Vbeta forward and 13 Jbeta reverse. Sequencing used immunoSEQ multiplex PCR; TCRdb keeps in-frame clones, though not all of them. In the table there are hundreds of thousands of clones, roughly 80% of which are singletons. The specimen was PBMCs. The sequence was collected from a girl aged 2 to 10 in good health and CMV-seronegative.

The CDR3 protein is CASSEDRSINQPQHF. DNA for the CDR3: TGTGCCAGCAGTGAAGACAGGTCTATCAATCAGCCCCAGCATTTT. The rearrangement links TRBV6-1 to TRBJ1-5; maybe TRBD1 (5 bases). The V gene lost 1 base and the J gene lost 3 bases, with 10 bases spanning the gap. The CDR3 is made up of 15 amino acids. Germline assignment: CDR1 MNHNS and CDR2 SASEGT.